This T cell receptor (beta chain) was documented in a study of molecular identifiers for immune sequencing clone quantification. Study background: For replicates, RNA isolated from roughly 21,000 or 96,000 naive CD8 cells was divided into five portions, of which four were sequenced.

This clonotype was found many times. From the PCR reads, TCRdb called clonotypes with MiXCR, one entry per CDR3 protein. The table lists about 68,000 distinct CDR3 sequences, 15% to 20% of them singletons. V dropped 1 base and J dropped 16; count of bases not matched to a gene: 14. The germline CDR1 and CDR2 sequences are GTSNPN and SVGIG (reference sequence). The CDR3 covers 15 residues. What was sequenced was naive CD8+ T cells from blood, with Jurkat cell RNA spiked in. The subset: FACS-sorted CD8+CD4-CCR7+CD45RA+ naive T cells. The sequence came from a human donor in good health. Some libraries in this study had Jurkat cell RNA spiked in. The chain carries TRBV30 and TRBJ2-1; 12 positions agree with TRBD2. CDR3 residues: CAWSGVGLAGRDHFF. The CDR3 DNA reads TGTGCCTGGAGTGGGGTCGGACTAGCGGGGAGGGATCATTTCTTC.